What follows describes a single T cell receptor (beta chain). The germline V gene encodes CDR1 MNHEY and CDR2 SVGAGI. Germline trimming cut 6 bases from V and 12 bases from J; bases unmatched to any gene: 14. This CDR3 region has 14 residues. The data were obtained in a study of early T cells in non-severe SARS-CoV-2 infection. The TCR library protocol attached unique molecular identifiers to the individual cDNA molecules. TCRdb recomputed calls from the 5' RACE reads with MiXCR, one row per CDR3 protein. Among 70,000 to 90,000 distinct CDR3 sequences listed, about 14% were seen once. The chain has TRBV6-5 and TRBJ2-1, with 7 bases identical to TRBD1. The TCR sequence derives from an adult who was a healthcare worker with PCR-confirmed SARS-CoV-2 infection or an uninfected control (not recorded which). Sequencing used whole blood. CDR3 in DNA: TGTGCCAGCAGCCCAAGGCACAGGGGCGAGAGGCAGTTCTTC. This translates into CASSPRHRGERQFF.